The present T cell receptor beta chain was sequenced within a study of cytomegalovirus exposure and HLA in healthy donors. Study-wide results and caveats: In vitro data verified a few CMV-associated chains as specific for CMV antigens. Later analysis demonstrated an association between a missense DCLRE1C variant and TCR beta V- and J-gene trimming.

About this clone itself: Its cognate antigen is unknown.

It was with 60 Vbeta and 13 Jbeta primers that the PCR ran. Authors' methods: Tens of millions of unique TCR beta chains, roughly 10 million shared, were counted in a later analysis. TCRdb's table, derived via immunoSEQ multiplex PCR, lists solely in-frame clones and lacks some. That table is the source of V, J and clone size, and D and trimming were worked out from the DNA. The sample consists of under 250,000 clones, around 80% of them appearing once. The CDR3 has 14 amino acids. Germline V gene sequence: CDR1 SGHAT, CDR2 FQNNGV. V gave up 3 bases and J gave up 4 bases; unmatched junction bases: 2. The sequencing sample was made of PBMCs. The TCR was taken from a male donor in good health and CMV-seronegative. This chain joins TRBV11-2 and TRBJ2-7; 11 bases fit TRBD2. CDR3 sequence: CASSLVAGGYEQYF. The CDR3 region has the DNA TGTGCCAGCAGCTTGGTAGCGGGAGGGTACGAGCAGTACTTC.